The 22 T cell receptor beta chains reported below all come from one sample, sequenced in a study of Graves' ophthalmopathy and Graves' hyperthyroidism. TCR beta CDR3 regions were amplified from RNA transcripts. HTBI primers primed a first-round RT-PCR, and a second-round multiplex PCR followed. MiXCR, run by TCRdb on the multiplex PCR reads, gives a single entry per CDR3 protein. Altogether 680,000 or so distinct CDR3 sequences are present, approximately 22% being singletons, with the ten largest covering about 6.6%. The sample was peripheral blood. Receptors were obtained from a woman younger than 30 with stable Graves' hyperthyroidism. Some clones in this sample may be carry-over from other donors' samples.

This clonotype was found many times. The chain employs TRBV4-1 and TRBJ2-7; D remains unclear. Germline assignment: CDR1 MGHRA and CDR2 YSYEKL. The V end lost 0 bases, the J end lost 6 bases, and 6 bases lay between the germline ends. The CDR3 has 12 amino acids. CDR3 sequence (DNA): TGCGCCAGCAGCCAAGATAGGTTCGAGCAGTACTTC. It yields the protein CASSQDRFEQYF.

This clonotype was seen only a few times. This chain links TRBV6-5 with TRBJ1-1; tentative D call: TRBD1 (5 bases). This CDR3 spans 15 amino acids. The V gene's germline CDR1 is MNHEY and CDR2 SVGAGI. V was pared by 2 bases and J by 0 bases, with 10 bases between. The CDR3 spells CASSYGRTLNTEAFF. The CDR3 DNA reads as TGTGCCAGCAGTTACGGACGGACATTGAACACTGAAGCTTTCTTT.

Many counts were recorded for this clonotype. The V gene is TRBV5-1, the J gene TRBJ2-4; D is possibly TRBD2 (6 bases). Germline CDR1 reads SGHRS; CDR2 reads YFSETQ. Trimming took 2 bases from V and 3 from J, leaving 12 bases between them. The CDR3 length is 15 residues. CDR3 sequence: CASSFGGSNKNIQYF. CDR3 in DNA: TGCGCCAGCAGCTTCGGGGGTTCGAACAAAAACATTCAGTACTTC.

The chain joins TRBV20-1 to TRBJ1-6, with 12 nucleotides matching TRBD1. Germline V gene data show CDR1 as DFQATT and CDR2 as SNEGSKA (reference sequence). The V gene end was trimmed by 6 bases and the J gene end by 11 bases; junction bases not matched to a gene: 11. This CDR3 has 15 amino acids. CDR3 nucleotides: TGCAGTGCCTATGTACCGGGACAGGGGGCCCCACCCCTCCACTTT. It is translated as CSAYVPGQGAPPLHF.

This clonotype was picked up a small number of times. This chain joins TRBV18 and TRBJ1-5; 9 bases align to TRBD1. The CDR3 length is 15 residues. CDR1 KGHSH and CDR2 LQKENI come from the germline V gene. The junction had 5 bases not matched to a gene; V was cut back by 2 bases and J by 6 bases. The DNA for the CDR3 is TGTGCCAGCTCACCAGGGACAGGGATCTCTCAGCCCCAGCATTTT. It translates to CASSPGTGISQPQHF.

The count of this clonotype is one. The junction and the germline gene differ at one end; a read error may be behind it. The chain combines TRBV2 with TRBJ1-5, with a possible D match to TRBD1 (5 bases). CDR3 size: 14 residues. CDR1 and CDR2 from the germline V gene are SNHLY and FYNNEI. CDR3 in amino acids: CASSGQIGYQPQHF. DNA of the CDR3: TGTGCCAGCAGTGGACAGATAGGCTATCAGCCTCAGCATTTT. The variable domain in full, with the rest retrieved from reference TRBV2 and TRBJ1-5, is EPEVTQTPSHQVTQMGQEVILRCVPISNHLYFYWYRQILGQKVEFLVSFYNNEISEKSEIFDDQFSVERPDGSNFTLKIRSTKLEDSAMYFCASSGQIGYQPQHFGDGTRLSIL.

This clonotype was found many times. Germline and junction disagree at one end, which may indicate a read error. The chain joins TRBV7-9 to TRBJ2-4; no clear D. The CDR3 contains 11 residues. The germline V gene has CDR1 SEHNR and CDR2 FQNEAQ (reference sequence). In DNA, the CDR3 is TGTGCCAGCAGCATGGCTGGCATTAAGTACTTC. Residues: CASSMAGIKYF.

In its sample, this clonotype was seen many times. The chain carries TRBV6-4 and TRBJ1-2, with 8 bases fitting TRBD1. Germline values: CDR1 MRHNA, CDR2 SNTAGT. The V and J ends lost 1 base and 7 bases, in that order; junction bases with no gene match: 8. CDR3 length: 15 amino acids. DNA for the CDR3: TGTGCCAGCAGTGACTGGCTACAGGGGGGAGGTGGCTACACCTTC. This codes for CASSDWLQGGGGYTF.

This clonotype came up many times. The chain links TRBV7-6 to TRBJ2-7; D is possibly TRBD1 (5 bases). The germline V and J ends were trimmed by 0 bases and 9 bases, with 21 bases remaining between them. The germline gives CDR1 SGHVS, CDR2 FNYEAQ. CDR3 length: 16 amino acids. The CDR3 region has the DNA TGTGCCAGCAGCTTAGCAGGTCCGGCAGGGCCCTTGGGGCAGTACTTC. Protein product: CASSLAGPAGPLGQYF. Combining the CDR3 with reference TRBV7-6 and TRBJ2-7 gives the whole variable domain GAGVSQSPRYKVTKRGQDVALRCDPISGHVSLYWYRQALGQGPEFLTYFNYEAQQDKSGLPNDRFSAERPEGSISTLTIQRTEQRDSAMYRCASSLAGPAGPLGQYFGPGTRLTVT.

This clonotype was seen at least ten times. The V call is TRBV6-1, the J call TRBJ2-7, with a tentative D call TRBD2 (6 bases). CDR1 and CDR2 (germline): MNHNS, SASEGT. V lost 5 bases and J 5 bases, leaving 10 bases between the germline ends. The CDR3 consists of 12 residues. The CDR3 spells CASSSSGDEQYF. In DNA, the CDR3 is TGTGCCAGCAGTAGTTCGGGGGACGAGCAGTACTTC.

V and J are TRBV28 and TRBJ1-5; maybe TRBD1 (5 bases). Trimming shortened V by 5 bases and J by 0 bases, and 8 bases separated the two germline ends. The germline V gene has CDR1 MDHEN and CDR2 SYDVKM. CDR3 size: 14 residues. As DNA, the CDR3 is TGTGCCAGCAGTGCGACAGTTAGCAATCAGCCCCAGCATTTT. It encodes CASSATVSNQPQHF.

As concerns this clonotype: At one end the junction does not follow the germline gene, possibly because of a read error. The chain combines TRBV11-2 with TRBJ1-2, with D tentatively TRBD1 (5 bases). The CDR3 runs 16 residues. Germline loops: CDR1 SGHAT, CDR2 FQNNGV. The CDR3 coding sequence is TGTGCCGGCAGCACCAGGGAGAGGGATCCTAACTATGGCCACACCTTC. It encodes CAGSTRERDPNYGHTF.

This chain joins TRBV7-2 and TRBJ1-2; D unresolved. The germline V gene has CDR1 SGHTA and CDR2 FQGNSA. V lost 1 base and J 8 bases, leaving 5 bases between the germline ends. There are 11 residues in the CDR3. In DNA form, the CDR3 reads TGTGCCAGCAGCTTAGTTTACGGCTACACCTTC. As protein: CASSLVYGYTF.

This clonotype was counted many times. The V call is TRBV29-1, the J call TRBJ1-6, with 7 nucleotides matching TRBD1. Germline CDR1 reads SQVTM; CDR2 reads ANQGSEA. V lost 7 bases and J lost 8; bases outside the gene matches: 11. There are 14 residues in the CDR3. The CDR3 loop reads CSAKTGSGDSPLHF. The CDR3 coding sequence is TGCAGCGCAAAGACAGGGTCTGGGGATTCACCCCTCCACTTT. The variable domain in full, with the rest retrieved from reference TRBV29-1 and TRBJ1-6, is SAVISQKPSRDICQRGTSLTIQCQVDSQVTMMFWYRQQPGQSLTLIATANQGSEATYESGFVIDKFPISRPNLTFSTLTVSNMSPEDSSIYLCSAKTGSGDSPLHFGNGTRLTVT.

This clonotype was found many times. An end of the junction does not agree with germline; a read error may underlie this. The V call is TRBV7-2, the J call TRBJ2-4; tentatively, D is TRBD2 (6 bases). The length of the CDR3 is 15 residues. CDR1 is SGHTA and CDR2 is FQGNSA in the germline V gene. DNA for the CDR3: TGTGCCAGCAGCTTAGCTGTTTCCGGGAGCAACATTAAGTACTTC. Its protein product is CASSLAVSGSNIKYF.

This clonotype was picked up many times. The genes are TRBV6-2 or TRBV6-3 and TRBJ2-4; D is unresolved. V was pared by 2 bases and J by 2 bases, with 13 bases between. There are 16 residues in the CDR3. CDR1 MNHEY and CDR2 SVGEGT come from the germline V gene. The CDR3: CASSYRPTDSKNIQYF. The CDR3 DNA sequence: TGTGCCAGCAGTTACCGCCCTACAGATTCCAAAAACATTCAGTACTTC.

The chain uses TRBV7-2 and TRBJ2-7, with TRBD2 identical over 11 bases. CDR3 length: 20 residues. With 4 bases clipped from V and 0 bases from J, the junction kept 17 bases outside the gene matches. CDR1 and CDR2 (germline): SGHTA, FQGNSA. CDR3 nucleotide sequence: TGTGCCAGCAGCTACCTAGGGACTAGCGGAGCTTACGCTGACTCCTACGAGCAGTACTTC. Residues: CASSYLGTSGAYADSYEQYF.

The rearrangement links TRBV6-5 to TRBJ2-7; no firm D call. The CDR3 loop spans 14 amino acids. Germline lookup yields CDR1 MNHEY and CDR2 SVGAGI. V was clipped by 2 bases and J by 3 bases, with 11 bases between them. The CDR3 loop is CASSYGPALYEQYF. The CDR3, as DNA: TGTGCCAGCAGTTACGGCCCAGCCCTCTACGAGCAGTACTTC.

This clonotype was counted ten times or more. This chain links TRBV7-8 with TRBJ2-7; TRBD2 agrees at 9 bases. Unmatched junction bases numbered 11, after V lost 7 bases and J lost 1 base. The CDR3 loop spans 16 amino acids. The germline gives CDR1 SGHVS, CDR2 FQNEAQ. DNA for the CDR3: TGTGCCAGCATCCCGCCCGGGCTAGCGGGATCCTACGAGCAGTACTTC. The encoded protein is CASIPPGLAGSYEQYF.

There are many counts of this clonotype. The V call is TRBV27, the J call TRBJ2-7; TRBD1 matches at 7 bases. Germline assignment: CDR1 MNHEY and CDR2 SMNVEV (reference sequence). V was pared by 3 bases and J by 2 bases, with 19 bases of the junction left unmatched. The CDR3 has 19 residues. The CDR3 coding sequence is TGTGCCAGCAGTTTCAGGCGTCCGCGGATTGGGGACAGAACCTACGAGCAGTACTTC. Translating it yields CASSFRRPRIGDRTYEQYF.

This clonotype was recorded at least ten times. The rearrangement uses TRBV29-1 and TRBJ1-2, with a tentative D call TRBD1 (6 bases). The germline CDR1 and CDR2 sequences are SQVTM and ANQGSEA. The CDR3 covers 11 residues. The CDR3 DNA reads as TGCATAACGACAGGCGGCTATGGCTACACCTTC. Residues: CITTGGYGYTF.

The chain has TRBV18 and TRBJ1-2; TRBD1 is a possible D gene (6 bases). Trimming shortened V by 2 bases and J by 6 bases, and 13 bases separated the two germline ends. There are 14 residues in the CDR3. Germline V lookup: CDR1 KGHSH, CDR2 LQKENI. CDR3 sequence reads: CASSPRQESNGYTF. In DNA form, the CDR3 reads TGTGCCAGCTCACCAAGACAGGAGTCGAATGGCTACACCTTC.